These 32 T cell receptor beta chains were sequenced from one sample in a study of T cells in women clearing cervical HPV infection (dated 2018 in TCRdb). Library creation used the immunoSEQ multiplex PCR assay. The clones in this table, taken by TCRdb from immuneACCESS, are in-frame only. Not every clone is retained; where verified, under half of the shortfall comes from an unresolved V gene, and the cause of the rest is unknown. This sample's clone table shows approximately 21,000 clones. Of the sample, under 3.5% falls within the top ten clones. The sequenced material came from blood buffy coat. The receptor source for this set is a woman between 18 and 70 years old with a cervical HPV16 infection that either progressed to CIN3+ or cleared (not recorded which).

Details on this clone: The read ends 3 residues before the CDR3 terminus; that terminus is restored from the germline J gene. The chain uses TRBV19 and TRBJ2-2; 10 nucleotides agree with TRBD1. Trimming took 6 bases from V and 3 from J; bases not matched to a gene: 7. CDR3 size: 16 residues. In germline, CDR1 is LNHDA, CDR2 SQIVND (reference sequence). The CDR3 here is CASRGDRGLDTGELFF. CDR3 bases read: TGTGCCAGTAGGGGGGACAGGGGTTTGGACACCGGGGAG.

Remarks on this clone: Read data end 3 residues before the CDR3 end; the end is taken from the germline J gene. The chain is built from TRBV30 and TRBJ1-4; no reliable D call. CDR3 length: 14 residues. The germline V gene encodes CDR1 GTSNPN and CDR2 SVGIG (reference sequence). Trimming removed 4 bases from V and 6 bases from J, with 15 bases in between. The CDR3 bases that were read are TGTGCCTGGACCCAACCGCCAGGCGATGAAAAA. The encoded protein is CAWTQPPGDEK. The full CDR3 reads CAWTQPPGDEKLFF.

In regard to this clone: The missing CDR3 end, 3 residues past where the read stops, is filled in from the germline J gene. The chain couples TRBV6-1 to TRBJ2-5; TRBD1 might be the D (5 bases). Between the trimmed V and J ends, which lost 0 bases and 1 base, there was a span of 6 bases. Per the germline V gene, CDR1 is MNHNS and CDR2 is SASEGT. The CDR3 totals 14 residues. The sequenced CDR3 bases are TGTGCCAGCAGTGAAGCGGACACCCAAGAGACC. Protein sequence: CASSEADTQET. The entire CDR3 reads CASSEADTQETQYF.

A word on this clone: Read sequence stops 3 residues before the CDR3 end, and the germline J gene provides the missing end. The chain has TRBV29-1 and TRBJ1-2, with a possible D match to TRBD1 (5 bases). CDR1 is SQVTM, CDR2 ANQGSEA, per germline. The CDR3 is made up of 11 amino acids. This chain's CDR3 is CSVLRGYDYTF. Incomplete CDR3 DNA: TGCAGCGTTCTAAGGGGCTACGAC.

The CDR3 DNA, read in part, is TGTGCCAGCATGGGCAGCCGGAACTATGGC. It encodes CASMGSRNYG. The complete CDR3 protein is CASMGSRNYGYTF. This sequence joins TRBV28 and TRBJ1-2, with D hard to call. Coverage ceases 3 residues before the CDR3 finishes, and the germline J gene fills in the end. The V and J ends lost 7 bases and 2 bases respectively, with 11 bases between them. CDR3 length: 13 amino acids. Germline CDR1 MDHEN, CDR2 SYDVKM.

The CDR3 spells CASSLGTSYNEQFF. The DNA read from the CDR3 is TGCGCCAGCAGCTTGGGGACTTCCTACAATGAG. The rearrangement uses TRBV5-1 and TRBJ2-1; D is possibly TRBD2 (5 bases). The CDR3 extends 3 residues past the end of the read, so its final part is completed from the germline J gene. The ends were cut back, 0 bases at V and 1 base at J, with 5 bases in the middle. The length of the CDR3 is 14 residues. The germline V gene encodes CDR1 SGHRS and CDR2 YFSETQ.

This clone is identified as large from frequency. The same CDR3 arises from other DNA sequences in this sample as well. This CDR3 reads CASSLSNLPGDTQYF. CDR3 DNA, as far as it was read: TGTGCCAGCAGTTTATCGAACCTACCCGGGGATACG. The J gene is TRBJ2-3, the V gene TRBV27; D remains unclear. The read ends 3 residues shy of where the CDR3 ends; the end is completed using the germline J gene. The germline V and J ends were trimmed by 0 bases and 6 bases, with 13 bases remaining between them. The CDR3 totals 15 residues. Germline-derived CDR1 and CDR2 are MNHEY and SMNVEV (reference sequence).

Worth noting for this clone: With the read ending 3 residues before the CDR3 end, the germline J gene is used to fill in that end. The chain links TRBV20-1 to TRBJ1-5, with D maybe TRBD1 (6 bases). Deletions cut 3 bases from V and 0 bases from J, with 12 bases between. In germline, CDR1 is DFQATT, CDR2 SNEGSKA (reference sequence). This CDR3 spans 15 amino acids. The CDR3 here is CSASKDSYSNQPQHF. CDR3 DNA, as far as it was read: TGCAGTGCTAGTAAGGACAGCTATAGCAATCAGCCC.

About this clone itself: Relative to the germline gene, one junction end is altered; a read error may explain this. The CDR3 goes on 3 residues after the read ends, and that part is filled in from the germline J gene. The rearrangement joins TRBV7-7 to TRBJ2-7, with 7 bases that match TRBD2. Germline V CDR1 and CDR2: SSHAT, FNYEAQ (reference sequence). This CDR3 has 15 amino acids. CDR3 DNA, as far as it was read: TGTGCTAGCAGCCCCTCGGCTAGCGGAAATTACGAG. Its protein product is CASSPSASGNYE. The CDR3 in full is CASSPSASGNYEQYF.

Details on this clone: Read sequence stops 3 residues before the CDR3 end, and the germline J gene provides the missing end. V gene TRBV5-1 combines with J gene TRBJ1-1; the D gene is possibly TRBD1 (5 bases). This CDR3 has 13 amino acids. CDR1 SGHRS and CDR2 YFSETQ come from the germline V gene. The CDR3 sequence: CASSLNGDWEAFF. The part of the CDR3 DNA that was read is TGCGCCAGCAGCTTGAACGGGGACTGGGAA.

For this clone: The missing CDR3 end, 3 residues past where the read stops, is filled in from the germline J gene. The V and J genes are TRBV19 and TRBJ2-3, with TRBD2 matching over 13 bases. The CDR3 runs 19 residues. From germline, CDR1 is LNHDA and CDR2 SQIVND (reference sequence). Trimming took 3 bases from V and 0 from J; bases not matched to a gene: 9. The CDR3 spells CASSMIGTSGASSTDTQYF. The DNA read from the CDR3 is TGTGCCAGTAGTATGATCGGGACTAGCGGGGCCTCTAGCACAGATACG.

For this clone: At one end the junction does not follow the germline gene, possibly because of a read error. The read falls 3 residues short of the CDR3 end, and the missing part is taken from the germline J gene. V and J are TRBV6-2 or TRBV6-3 and TRBJ2-3, with 9 bases identical to TRBD2. Germline V lookup: CDR1 MNHEY, CDR2 SVGEGT. The CDR3 is 15 residues long. CDR3: CASSYQGTSRDTQYF. CDR3 bases read: TGTGCCAGCAGTTACCAAGGGACTAGCAGAGATACG.

In the case of this clone: With the read ending 3 residues before the CDR3 end, the germline J gene is used to fill in that end. The genes are TRBV30 and TRBJ2-3, with D maybe TRBD2 (7 bases). This CDR3 comprises 14 residues. V was cut by 0 bases and J by 6 bases, with 13 bases left in between. Germline values: CDR1 GTSNPN, CDR2 SVGIG (reference sequence). CDR3 sequence reads: CAWSVGGVGDTQYF. The DNA read from the CDR3 is TGTGCCTGGAGTGTAGGGGGGGTGGGGGATACG. Variable domain in full (rest from reference TRBV30 and TRBJ2-3): SQTIHQWPATLVQPVGSPLSLECTVEGTSNPNLYWYRQAAGRGLQLLFYSVGIGQISSEVPQNLSASRPQDRQFILSSKKLLLSDSGFYLCAWSVGGVGDTQYFGPGTRLTVL.

For this clone: The read ends 3 residues shy of where the CDR3 ends; the end is completed using the germline J gene. This chain uses TRBV28 with TRBJ2-7, with TRBD1 matching over 10 bases. Losses at the gene ends were 5 bases for V and 0 bases for J; bases not matched to a gene: 10. Germline CDR1 reads MDHEN; CDR2 reads SYDVKM. The CDR3 extends over 17 amino acids. CDR3: CASSLRRTGGLSYEQYF. The sequenced part of the CDR3 DNA is TGTGCCAGCAGTCTTAGACGGACAGGGGGGCTCTCCTACGAG. Full variable domain (missing parts from reference TRBV28 and TRBJ2-7): DVKVTQSSRYLVKRTGEKVFLECVQDMDHENMFWYRQDPGLGLRLIYFSYDVKMKEKGDIPEGYSVSREKKERFSLILESASTNQTSMYLCASSLRRTGGLSYEQYFGPGTRLTVT.

Details on this clone: The DNA ends 3 residues before the CDR3 does, and the rest of the CDR3 is filled in from the germline J gene. The chain combines TRBV7-7 with TRBJ1-2; a weak D match, TRBD1 (6 bases). In germline, CDR1 is SSHAT, CDR2 FNYEAQ (reference sequence). The CDR3 extends over 13 amino acids. The covered CDR3 bases are TGTGCCAGCAGCCCAGGGGAGGAGTTCGAC. Residues: CASSPGEEFD. The entire CDR3 sequence reads CASSPGEEFDYTF.

Comment on this clone: The read halts 3 residues ahead of the CDR3 end, with the missing end drawn from the germline J gene. The chain has TRBV5-4 and TRBJ1-2; D not certain. CDR3 length equals 15 residues. Germline V gene data show CDR1 as SGHNT and CDR2 as YYREEE (reference sequence). V was shortened by 4 bases and J by 6 bases, with 19 bases between the two germline ends. The covered CDR3 bases are TGTGCCAGCAGCCGGGGTACGGACGTAAGGGATGGC. It translates to CASSRGTDVRDG. The full CDR3 reads CASSRGTDVRDGYTF.

On this clone: The observed sequence ends 3 residues before the CDR3 terminus, with the missing tail filled in from the germline J gene. The rearrangement links TRBV12-3 or TRBV12-4 to TRBJ2-1; tentative D call: TRBD1 (6 bases). V was clipped by 7 bases and J by 8 bases, with 21 bases between them. CDR3 length: 15 amino acids. This CDR3 is CASTRRGSFSDEQFF. CDR3 DNA, as far as it was read: TGTGCCAGCACCCGAAGGGGGTCCTTTAGCGATGAG.

Concerning this clone: The CDR3 end is not reached by the read, which stops 3 residues before it; the germline J gene fills it in. The rearrangement uses TRBV7-8 and TRBJ2-2, with D possibly being TRBD1 (6 bases). This CDR3 spans 16 amino acids. CDR1 is SGHVS and CDR2 is FQNEAQ in the germline V gene. Trimming pared 3 bases from V and 4 bases from J, leaving 15 bases between. The CDR3 bases that were read are TGTGCCAGCAGCTTTAACAGGGTGTATTCCACCGGGGAG. Encoded protein: CASSFNRVYSTGE. The CDR3 reads in full as CASSFNRVYSTGELFF.

A remark on this clone: The read ends 3 residues shy of where the CDR3 ends; the end is completed using the germline J gene. This chain uses TRBV20-1 with TRBJ2-3; 7 positions agree with TRBD2. Trimming at V came to 3 bases and at J to 3 bases, leaving 3 bases not matched to a gene. The CDR3 consists of 13 residues. The germline gives CDR1 DFQATT, CDR2 SNEGSKA (reference sequence). CDR3 protein: CSASSGGTDTQYF. CDR3 DNA, as far as it was read: TGCAGTGCTAGCTCGGGGGGTACAGATACG.

Concerning this clone itself: The missing CDR3 end, 3 residues past where the read stops, is filled in from the germline J gene. The J gene is TRBJ2-1, the V gene TRBV30; weak D call: TRBD1 (7 bases). CDR1 is GTSNPN, CDR2 SVGIG, per germline (reference sequence). The V end lost 2 bases, the J end lost 9 bases, and 17 bases lay between the germline ends. The CDR3 has 14 amino acids. The CDR3 reads CAWSKRRGLSEQFF. CDR3 DNA, as far as it was read: TGTGCCTGGAGTAAAAGGAGGGGGCTGAGTGAG.

For this clone: The read ends 3 residues early relative to the CDR3; the germline J gene fills the gap. The chain has TRBV7-2 and TRBJ2-7; 13 nucleotides agree with TRBD2. After removal of 3 bases from V and 2 bases from J, the junction contained 1 base not matched to a gene. This CDR3 comprises 15 residues. Germline CDR1 SGHTA, CDR2 FQGNSA. The DNA read from the CDR3 is TGTGCCAGCAGCTTGACTAGCGGGAGGCCCTACGAG. Translation: CASSLTSGRPYE. The whole CDR3 region reads CASSLTSGRPYEQYF.

With respect to this clone: The read terminates 3 residues before the CDR3 end, so the remaining end is supplied by the germline J gene. The chain joins TRBV29-1 to TRBJ1-4; tentative D call: TRBD1 (6 bases). The CDR3 is 13 amino acids. CDR1 and CDR2 from the germline V gene are SQVTM and ANQGSEA. The ends were cut back, 7 bases at V and 5 bases at J, with 14 bases in the middle. The CDR3 sequence is CSGQGYENEKLFF. The sequenced CDR3 bases are TGCAGCGGCCAGGGGTACGAGAATGAAAAA.

To note about this clone: Sequence at one end of the junction differs from germline and may be a read error. Other DNA sequences within the sample encode an identical CDR3. The chain's CDR3 is CASSAEQGGNTIYF. The CDR3 bases that were read are TGTGCCAGCAGTGCAGAACAGGGAGGAAACACA. This rearrangement joins TRBV6-1 to TRBJ1-3, with D maybe TRBD1 (6 bases). With the read ending 3 residues before the CDR3 end, the germline J gene is used to fill in that end. The CDR3 sequence is 14 residues long. In germline, CDR1 is MNHNS, CDR2 SASEGT.

As for this clone: The read terminates 3 residues ahead of where the CDR3 ends, so the germline J gene completes it. The chain links TRBV11-1 to TRBJ2-7; TRBD2 matches 8 bases. Losses at the gene ends were 2 bases for V and 6 bases for J; bases not matched to a gene: 6. CDR1 and CDR2 from the germline V gene are SGHAT and FQDESV (reference sequence). This CDR3 has 14 residues. This chain's CDR3 is CASSLLSGKFEQYF. The CDR3 DNA, read in part, is TGTGCCAGCAGCTTACTTAGCGGGAAGTTCGAG. The whole variable domain, filled in from reference TRBV11-1 and TRBJ2-7, reads EAEVAQSPRYKITEKSQAVAFWCDPISGHATLYWYRQILGQGPELLVQFQDESVVDDSQLPKDRFSAERLKGVDSTLKIQPAELGDSAMYLCASSLLSGKFEQYFGPGTRLTVT.

With respect to this clone: The sequenced fragment ends 3 residues before the CDR3 boundary, so the rest is inferred from the germline J gene. The rearrangement uses TRBV5-1 and TRBJ2-7; tentatively, D is TRBD1 (6 bases). The germline V gene encodes CDR1 SGHRS and CDR2 YFSETQ. This CDR3 has 13 residues. V was shortened by 3 bases and J by 1 base, with 8 bases between the two germline ends. Partial CDR3 DNA: TGCGCCAGCAGCTCAACAGGGTCCTACGAG. Translation: CASSSTGSYE. The whole CDR3 region reads CASSSTGSYEQYF.

A note on this clone: The read comes to an end 3 residues before the CDR3 does, leaving the germline J gene to fill in the end. This chain links TRBV7-9 with TRBJ2-5, with D maybe TRBD1 (7 bases). The CDR3 runs to 15 residues. V lost 8 bases to trimming and J lost 5 bases, with 21 bases between them. Germline-derived CDR1 and CDR2 are SEHNR and FQNEAQ (reference sequence). The covered CDR3 bases are TGTGCCAGCCCGGTAGCGGCAGGGGGTGTGGAGACC. As protein: CASPVAAGGVET. The complete CDR3 reads CASPVAAGGVETQYF. The variable domain in full, with the rest retrieved from reference TRBV7-9 and TRBJ2-5, is DTGVSQNPRHKITKRGQNVTFRCDPISEHNRLYWYRQTLGQGPEFLTYFQNEAQLEKSRLLSDRFSAERPKGSFSTLEIQRTEQGDSAMYLCASPVAAGGVETQYFGPGTRLLVL.

Notes on this clone: The read comes to an end 3 residues before the CDR3 does, leaving the germline J gene to fill in the end. The gene calls are TRBV7-8 and TRBJ2-7, with a tentative D call TRBD1 (5 bases). The CDR3 spans 16 residues. Germline CDR1 is SGHVS and CDR2 is FQNEAQ. Trimming removed 5 bases at V and 2 bases at J, with 19 bases between. The sequenced CDR3 bases are TGTGCCAGCAGCACAAACAGGTTCAACCGGGCCTACGAG. It codes for CASSTNRFNRAYE. The full CDR3 reads CASSTNRFNRAYEQYF.

Note on this clone: Coverage ceases 3 residues before the CDR3 finishes, and the germline J gene fills in the end. V and J are TRBV6-2 or TRBV6-3 and TRBJ2-7; D is unclear. The germline V gene encodes CDR1 MNHEY and CDR2 SVGEGT. Trimming removed 0 bases at V and 4 bases at J, with 4 bases between. The CDR3 runs 12 residues. This chain's CDR3 is CASSYSSYEQYF. The CDR3 DNA, read in part, is TGTGCCAGCAGTTACTCCTCGTACGAG.

In the case of this clone: The read terminates 3 residues before the CDR3 end, so the remaining end is supplied by the germline J gene. The chain combines TRBV18 with TRBJ2-7, with D perhaps TRBD1 (5 bases). V gave up 3 bases and J gave up 3 bases, with 9 bases separating them. The length of the CDR3 is 13 residues. CDR1 and CDR2 from the germline V gene are KGHSH and LQKENI. The covered CDR3 bases are TGTGCCAGCTCACCTCTCGACAGCTACGAG. It yields the protein CASSPLDSYE. The full CDR3 is CASSPLDSYEQYF.

Points on this clone: The read comes to an end 3 residues before the CDR3 does, leaving the germline J gene to fill in the end. The chain links TRBV15 to TRBJ1-2; 10 bases are shared with TRBD1. This CDR3 contains 14 residues. Germline values: CDR1 LNHNV, CDR2 YYDKDF (reference sequence). The CDR3 loop is CATSSDRGPWGYTF. The sequenced CDR3 bases are TGTGCCACCAGCAGCGACAGGGGGCCCTGGGGC.

As regards this clone: With the read ending 3 residues before the CDR3 end, the germline J gene is used to fill in that end. The chain recombines TRBV12-3 or TRBV12-4 with TRBJ2-7, with a possible D match to TRBD1 (5 bases). The CDR3 loop spans 14 amino acids. The ends were cut back, 5 bases at V and 4 bases at J, with 15 bases in the middle. CDR3 sequence: CASSLFGATYEQYF. The CDR3 DNA, read in part, is TGTGCCAGCAGTCTTTTTGGGGCCACTTACGAG.

Note on this clone: The missing CDR3 end, 3 residues past where the read stops, is filled in from the germline J gene. J is TRBJ1-2 and V is TRBV29-1; D is possibly TRBD1 (5 bases). The CDR3 covers 11 residues. Germline values: CDR1 SQVTM, CDR2 ANQGSEA. The CDR3 DNA, read in part, is TGCAGCGTTGAAAGGGGTGGCGGC. Translated: CSVERGGG. The whole CDR3 sequence is CSVERGGGYTF.